Below, one T cell receptor beta chain is given with its context. The target of this receptor is not known. Per-base qualities were not stored, and no clone one base away is much larger. Library preparation was by the immunoSEQ multiplex PCR assay. For the multiplex PCR, a mixture combining 60 forward primers for TCR Vbeta segments and 13 reverse primers for TCR Jbeta segments was used. A multiplex PCR assay on genomic DNA amplified the CDR3 region of rearranged TCR beta genes. Amplified TCR beta libraries were sequenced as 87-base-pair reads on the Illumina HiSeq System. On the study's bioinformatics: A later analysis counted approximately 74 million unique TCR beta chains across the approximately 700 repertoires, and roughly 10 million of these chains were shared by at least two donors. Raw reads were error-corrected and collapsed into unique sequences with a nearest-neighbor algorithm that merged closely related sequences to remove PCR and sequencing errors. V, D and J gene segments were assigned by aligning CDR3 sequences to IMGT reference sequences. For a sequence to be retained, a match of at least six nucleotides was required to both a V gene segment and a J gene segment. Rearrangements were classified as productive when the CDR3 lacked stop codons and remained in frame with V and J, and all other rearrangements were classified as non-productive. Following IMGT convention, CDR3 was defined as the stretch from the second conserved V-encoded cysteine to the conserved J-encoded phenylalanine. In an earlier analysis of roughly 610 of the donors, sequences lacking an unambiguous match to a single V gene segment were excluded. In an earlier analysis of 587 of the donors, V segments were called functional above 56.7% productive rearrangements and were called segregating when the between-donor standard deviation exceeded 5%. A statistical classification framework was developed to diagnose cytomegalovirus status using the catalog of TCR beta chain sequences. In a later analysis, TCR nucleotide sequences were compared against IMGT/GENE-DB human TR gene sequences so that V and J genes could be assigned. In a later analysis, CDR3 sequences and most-parsimonious VDJ recombination scenarios were assigned using the TCRdist pipeline. In a later analysis, every TCR beta chain was defined by the combination of its CDR3 amino acid sequence and its V-gene family, and reads without a unique V-gene family were dropped. A later analysis removed over 500 highly shared, low-generation-probability nucleotide sequences to deal with suspected cross-contamination and a sequencing artifact. In a later analysis, a clonal expansion index was calculated for each public chain from normalized within-repertoire ranks of inferred template counts. In a later analysis, generation probabilities were computed using a VDJ recombination model fitted to out-of-frame rearrangements, and the results were checked against IGoR. In a later analysis, TCR-TCR, TCR-HLA and TCR-CMV co-occurrence was scored with hypergeometric tests, and a repertoire-size bias correction was applied to TCR pairs. False discovery rates were estimated in a later analysis by permuting HLA or CMV assignments 20 times. In a later analysis, co-occurring TCRs were grouped using DBSCAN, with TCRdist sequence similarity added in when clustering inside HLA-allele-positive subsets. Repertoires with fewer than 30,000 or more than 120,000 public chains were left out of co-occurrence clustering, as were about five repertoires with anomalous nucleotide sharing. In TCRdb, the immuneACCESS table is reduced to in-frame sequences with V and J assigned. These tables do not hold every clone; where another copy was compared, an unresolved V gene accounts for under half, and the others remain unexplained. That table supplies the V and J calls and clone size; D and trimming were determined from the DNA. This sample gives under 250,000 clones in total; roughly 85% of them show up just once. The ten largest clones capture 4.4% of the sample.

The cohort consisted of more than 650 healthy bone marrow donors. At the time of sampling, all cohort members were nominally healthy, though unrecorded immune exposures were likely present. The donor tested CMV seropositive and was one of the 289 seropositive cohort members. A peripheral blood sample was collected from each donor, and TCR beta sequencing was performed on peripheral blood mononuclear cells. Genomic DNA was extracted from the blood cell samples with the Qiagen DNeasy Blood Extraction Kit. These data originate in a study of cytomegalovirus exposure and HLA in healthy donors listed by TCRdb under 2017. About the investigation overall: In an earlier analysis of some 550 of the donors, 250 to 350 Gb of sequence data and some 120 million unique TCR beta sequences from some 170 million T cells were reported. Besides the first cohort of under 700 subjects, a separate validation cohort made up of around 120 different subjects was used. Donor age, sex, ethnicity and CMV serostatus were compiled alongside the repertoire data. The study combined high-throughput TCR immunosequencing, statistical association of individual TCRs with disease status, and machine learning to predict cytomegalovirus infection status. An earlier analysis of approximately 640 of the donors applied high-throughput TCR beta sequencing to assess whether each TCR beta V gene segment acted as functional or pseudogenic. Of the approximately 400 genotyped donors, 75% to 85% were placed in the genetic ancestry cluster associated with self-reported Caucasian donors. All discovery cohort repertoires had been generated using a single sequencing platform. About 5 DR-DQ haplotypes were handled as single units for association and clustering, since linkage in the cohort was strong. The study aimed to test whether cataloging public T cell receptors could reveal signatures of past pathogen exposure. Among around 400 genotyped donors of the cohort, an average of roughly 230,000 unique TCR beta nucleotide sequences was sequenced per donor, of which about 18% were non-productive. The number of donors typed differed by locus, with roughly 620-630 for A, B, C, DRB1 and DQB1, roughly 520 for DQA1, 606 for DPA1, and around 450 for DPB1. An early release that covered more than 550 HLA-typed donors contained approximately 290 gigabases of sequencing data and around 85 million unique TCR sequences. In the later analysis, no new phenotypic data were used to find candidate immune exposures; instead, reliance was placed on TCR beta sequences and their occurrence across donors. A later analysis re-analyzed previously published TCR beta repertoires from about 600 donors and added high-resolution HLA genotyping to study TCR occurrence patterns. Class I and class II HLA loci were covered by the typing at four-digit resolution. A later genetic analysis used genome-wide SNP genotypes for about 55% of the 666 donors, treating that subset as a discovery cohort. The study profiled the T cell repertoires of about 640 subjects by immunosequencing and related them to cytomegalovirus serostatus.

What the work shows at the level of the full study, not this receptor alone: In a later analysis, most CMV-associated TCR beta chains were found to appear HLA-restricted, with HLA associations seemingly driven largely by CMV exposure. The study listed approximately 160 TCR beta chains as associated with cytomegalovirus. The authors suggested that the approach could potentially be extended to other disease states and immunological phenotypes. In an earlier analysis of some 640 of the donors, most TCR beta V segments were observed in productive rearrangements about 90% or about 30% of the time, broadly matching IMGT annotations. When HLA alleles, especially DR and DQ, strongly co-occurred, attributing TCR associations to individual alleles was difficult. In a later analysis, more than 15,000 TCR beta sequences were associated with specific HLA alleles at a false discovery rate of 0.05. A further reported finding was that TCR beta sequences accurately predicted the HLA-A and HLA-B alleles for most subjects in the first cohort. An association between a missense DCLRE1C variant and V-gene and J-gene trimming of TCR beta chains was found in a later genetic analysis and replicated in an independent cohort. In a later analysis, the rate of TCR association differed among HLA loci, with DRB1 alleles having the most associated TCRs and HLA-C alleles having the fewest. The only immune exposure information available for the cohort was CMV serostatus. Roughly uniform sequencing depth across donors was assumed in presence/absence analyses, although this assumption may not hold. Compared with the roughly 700-donor mean, donors in an Asian-associated ancestry cluster had fewer N-insertions in productive TCRs, according to a later genetic analysis. Cytomegalovirus status was reported to be diagnosed by the classifier with high specificity and sensitivity in both the original and validation cohorts. A cluster of highly shared sequence variants was judged likely to represent a technical artifact of the sequencing pipeline. Most TCR sequences were seen in very few donors, while some public TCRs were found in many individuals. Compared with equally common non-associated chains, HLA-associated TCR beta chains in a later analysis were more clonally expanded and had lower generation probabilities. A few of the identified cytomegalovirus-associated TCR beta chains were confirmed in vitro to be specific for cytomegalovirus antigens. This cohort had only TCR beta chains sequenced, and the lack of alpha or paired-chain data limited which features could be detected. Because the 87-base-pair reads could not distinguish some IMGT-functional V segments, including TRBV6-2 and TRBV6-3, those segments were excluded. A later analysis reported that several top co-occurrence clusters appeared linked to parvovirus B19, influenza, CMV and Epstein-Barr virus. Because some donors lacked HLA typing at each locus, the association tests relied only on the typed subset. Correlated functional status among segregating V segments might be attributable to linkage disequilibrium, but an unknown experimental factor could not be ruled out. Roughly 15 rarely observed V segments, including chromosome 9 orphons, were excluded from the earlier analysis of a few hundred of the donors because counts were too low.

The germline V gene encodes CDR1 GTSNPN and CDR2 SVGIG (reference sequence). The CDR3, from cysteine to phenylalanine, totals 12 residues. The DNA shown is the 36-base CDR3, in frame from base 1. Here V drops 5 bases and J drops 12 bases, and the junction holds 3 bases not matched to any gene. This sequence uses TRBV30 and TRBJ2-5; the junction holds 16 bases that match TRBD2. Sequenced: PBMCs. The TCR sequence derives from a young woman in good health and CMV-seropositive. CDR3 reads: CAWGTSGRAEYF. The nucleotide sequence is TGTGCCTGGGGGACTAGCGGGAGGGCGGAGTACTTC.